This T cell receptor beta chain was sequenced in a study of shared clonotypes between healthy human individuals. Regarding the study as a whole: Of the naive CD4 clonotypes, approximately 5% were shared across several donors.

V lost 8 bases and J 6 bases, leaving 17 bases between the germline ends. Germline V gene sequence: CDR1 LNHDA, CDR2 SQIVND (reference sequence). CDR3 size: 13 residues. Turning to this clone: No antigen is known for it.

It was at deep level that the assay was run. Several immunoSEQ 96-well plates shared each subset's DNA, each plate a replicate. The protocol was immunoSEQ multiplex PCR, while the TCRdb copy is restricted to in-frame clones and leaves out a portion. Altogether around 2,000,000 clones are present, just under 95% being singletons, with the ten largest covering 1.2%. Cells designated naive CD8 were CD45RO-negative and were positively selected for CCR7, with terminally differentiated effector memory CD45RA+ cells excluded. Sequencing was performed on naive CD8+ T cells sorted from blood. The J gene is TRBJ2-7, the V gene TRBV19, with D perhaps given as TRBD1 or TRBD2 (6 bases each). The sequence was collected from a man aged 18 to 35 in good health. This chain's CDR3 is CASALSGAGEQYF. The CDR3 DNA is TGTGCCAGTGCACTCTCGGGGGCAGGCGAGCAGTACTTC.